These 11 T cell receptor beta chains share one sample of origin, sequenced in a study of T cell responses to AZD1222 COVID-19 vaccine (dated by TCRdb to the early 2020s). Receptor amplification or capture employed the immunoSEQ multiplex PCR assay. TCRdb's version of the immuneACCESS table is confined to in-frame rearrangements and falls short of the full clone set. An unresolved V gene accounts for under half of the shortfall where checked; the remainder is of unknown origin. The table for this sample lists approximately 150,000 clones; 91% of them were counted only once. The top ten constitute roughly 2% of the sample. Reading the label with the study, this specimen's time point is: about 28 days (+/-7) after the second vaccine dose. Sample: peripheral blood, taken 28 days after the second AZD1222 dose. All receptors derive from an adult who received the AZD1222 COVID-19 vaccine.

The chain carries TRBV27 and TRBJ1-6, with D hard to call. Trimming took off 1 base at V and 10 bases at J, with 14 bases between the two ends. CDR3 length equals 15 residues. CDR1 is MNHEY and CDR2 is SMNVEV in the germline V gene (reference sequence). This CDR3 is CASSLWARRGSPLHF. CDR3 bases: TGTGCCAGCAGTTTATGGGCCCGGCGAGGCTCACCCCTCCACTTT.

The rearrangement uses TRBV2 and TRBJ2-7; D is possibly TRBD2 (5 bases). This CDR3 contains 11 residues. Germline CDR1 and CDR2: SNHLY and FYNNEI. V lost 6 bases and J lost 6, with 9 bases in between. CDR3 loop: CASSISVEQYV. In DNA, the CDR3 is TGTGCCAGCAGCATTAGCGTCGAGCAGTACGTC.

The gene calls are TRBV6-5 and TRBJ2-3, with D perhaps matching TRBD2 (6 bases). This CDR3 has 12 amino acids. Per the germline V gene, CDR1 is MNHEY and CDR2 is SVGAGI. Deletions cut 4 bases from V and 4 bases from J, with 6 bases between. CDR3 nucleotide sequence: TGTGCCAGCAGTTCTAGCGCAGATACGCAGTATTTT. This gives the protein CASSSSADTQYF.

Worth noting for this clone: At the DNA level, this CDR3 is encoded by other sequences in the same sample as well. The gene calls are TRBV5-1 and TRBJ1-4, with a weak D call TRBD1 (6 bases). Trimming stripped 0 bases from V and 5 bases from J, with 8 bases between. The CDR3 length is 14 residues. Looked up from germline, CDR1 is SGHRS and CDR2 is YFSETQ. The CDR3: CASSLGQGNEKLFF. CDR3 bases: TGCGCCAGCAGCTTGGGGCAGGGGAATGAAAAACTGTTTTTT.

The chain recombines TRBV7-9 with TRBJ2-3; D ambiguous. The V and J ends lost 0 bases and 4 bases respectively, with 11 bases between them. The CDR3 runs 15 residues. Germline loops: CDR1 SEHNR, CDR2 FQNEAQ (reference sequence). The CDR3 DNA sequence: TGTGCCAGCAGCTTAGCCGGTCTTTGGGCAGATACGCAGTATTTT. Translation gives CASSLAGLWADTQYF.

The V call is TRBV3-1 (or the pseudogene TRBV3-2), the J call TRBJ2-5; 8 positions agree with TRBD2. The CDR3 has 15 amino acids. CDR1 and CDR2 (germline): LGHDT, YNNKEL (reference sequence). Trimming removed 2 bases from V and 7 bases from J; junction bases left unmatched: 9. This chain's CDR3 is CASSQSGSGARTQYF. The CDR3 coding sequence is TGTGCCAGCAGCCAATCCGGTAGCGGGGCCCGGACCCAGTACTTC.

Notes on this clone: Other DNA sequences in this specimen translate into the identical CDR3. This sequence joins TRBV29-1 and TRBJ1-2; a possible D gene is TRBD1 (5 bases). Germline V gene data show CDR1 as SQVTM and CDR2 as ANQGSEA. This CDR3 has 11 amino acids. With 4 bases removed from V and 4 bases from J, the gap between germline ends came to 7 bases. The CDR3 nucleotides are TGCAGCGTTGGTGGGGGCTATGGCTACACCTTC. Its protein product is CSVGGGYGYTF.

The chain is built from TRBV4-3 and TRBJ1-6; 7 bases line up with TRBD1. The CDR3 length is 18 residues. Germline CDR1 and CDR2: LGHNA and YSLEER. Trimming cost V 3 bases and J 2 bases; bases outside gene matches: 10. This chain's CDR3 is CASSHQVTGVTYNSPLHF. The DNA for the CDR3 is TGCGCCAGCAGCCACCAAGTTACAGGGGTGACCTATAATTCACCCCTCCACTTT.

This clone was seen only once. The chain recombines TRBV28 with TRBJ2-5, with D tentatively TRBD2 (6 bases). The CDR3 is made up of 15 amino acids. V lost 5 bases to trimming and J lost 5 bases, with 18 bases between them. CDR1 is MDHEN, CDR2 SYDVKM, per germline. CDR3 in amino acids: CASSHHHGGQETQYF. Written as DNA, the CDR3 is TGTGCCAGCAGTCATCACCACGGAGGGCAGGAGACCCAGTACTTC.

In the case of this clone: One end of the junction is discordant with germline, which a read error may explain. The chain links TRBV7-7 to TRBJ2-2, with TRBD1 matching over 9 bases. Germline V CDR1 and CDR2: SSHAT, FNYEAQ (reference sequence). The CDR3 contains 15 residues. The CDR3 loop is CASSPGTGTTGELFF. In nucleotides, the CDR3 is TGTGCTAGCAGCCCCGGGACAGGGACCACCGGGGAGCTGTTTTTT.

The V gene is TRBV5-4, the J gene TRBJ2-3, with D tentatively TRBD2 (5 bases). V lost 4 bases and J 7 bases, leaving 19 bases between the germline ends. This CDR3 region has 15 residues. The germline gives CDR1 SGHNT, CDR2 YYREEE (reference sequence). In DNA form, the CDR3 reads TGTGCCAGCAGCCCCGGAGCGGACCTCGGCAATACGCAGTATTTT. Amino acids: CASSPGADLGNTQYF. Complete variable domain (other parts from reference TRBV5-4 and TRBJ2-3): ETGVTQSPTHLIKTRGQQVTLRCSSQSGHNTVSWYQQALGQGPQFIFQYYREEENGRGNFPPRFSGLQFPNYSSELNVNALELDDSALYLCASSPGADLGNTQYFGPGTRLTVL.